Below, one T cell receptor beta chain is given with its context. The sample comes from a study of response to subunit inactivated influenza vaccine. Per the germline V gene, CDR1 is SGHTS and CDR2 is YDEGEE. The CDR3 is made up of 14 amino acids. After removal of 6 bases from V and 2 bases from J, the junction contained 7 bases not matched to a gene. TCRdb called the RT-PCR reads again in MiXCR, with one record for every CDR3 protein. Of around 760,000 distinct CDR3 sequences in the sample, approximately 15% were seen once. The chain couples TRBV5-8 to TRBJ1-2; TRBD1 aligns across 7 bases. Here the sequenced sample was PBMCs from blood, taken around 14 days before vaccination. This TCR was recovered from a man aged 50-60 years who received an inactivated influenza vaccine. Here the CDR3 reads CASTRQGTNYGYTF. In nucleotides, the CDR3 is TGTGCCAGCACCCGACAGGGAACCAACTATGGCTACACCTTC.